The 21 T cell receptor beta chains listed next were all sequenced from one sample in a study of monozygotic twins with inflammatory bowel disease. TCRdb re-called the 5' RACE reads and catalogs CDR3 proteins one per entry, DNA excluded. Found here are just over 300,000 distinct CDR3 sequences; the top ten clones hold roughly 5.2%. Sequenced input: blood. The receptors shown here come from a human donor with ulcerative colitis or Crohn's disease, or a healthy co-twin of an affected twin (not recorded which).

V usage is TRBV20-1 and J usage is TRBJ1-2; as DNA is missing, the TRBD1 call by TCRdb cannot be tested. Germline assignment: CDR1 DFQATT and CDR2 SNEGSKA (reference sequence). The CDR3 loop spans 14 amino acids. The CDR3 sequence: CSARDPGHSYGYTF.

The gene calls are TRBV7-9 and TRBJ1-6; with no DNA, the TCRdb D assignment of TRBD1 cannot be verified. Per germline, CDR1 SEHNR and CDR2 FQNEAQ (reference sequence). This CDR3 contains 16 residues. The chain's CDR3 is CASSRDRTENNSPLHF.

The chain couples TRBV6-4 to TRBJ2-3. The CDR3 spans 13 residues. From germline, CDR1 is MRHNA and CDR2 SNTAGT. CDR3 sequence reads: CASSDTFADTQYF.

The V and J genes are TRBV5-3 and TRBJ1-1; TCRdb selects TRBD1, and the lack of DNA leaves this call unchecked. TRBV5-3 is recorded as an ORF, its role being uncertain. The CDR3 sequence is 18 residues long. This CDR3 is CARSLRQGLVEENTEAFF.

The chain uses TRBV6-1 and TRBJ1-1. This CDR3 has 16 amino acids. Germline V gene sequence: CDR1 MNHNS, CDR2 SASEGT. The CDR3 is CASVRTLVSQNTEAFF.

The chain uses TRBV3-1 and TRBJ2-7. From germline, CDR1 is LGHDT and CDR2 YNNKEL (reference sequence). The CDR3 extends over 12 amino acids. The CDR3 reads CASSHQRYEQYF.

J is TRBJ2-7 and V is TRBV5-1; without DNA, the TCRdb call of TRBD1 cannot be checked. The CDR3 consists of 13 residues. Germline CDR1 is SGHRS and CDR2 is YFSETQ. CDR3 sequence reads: CASRRQDDYEQYF. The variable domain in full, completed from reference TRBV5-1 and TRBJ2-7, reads KAGVTQTPRYLIKTRGQQVTLSCSPISGHRSVSWYQQTPGQGLQFLFEYFSETQRNKGNFPGRFSGRQFSNSRSEMNVSTLELGDSALYLCASRRQDDYEQYFGPGTRLTVT.

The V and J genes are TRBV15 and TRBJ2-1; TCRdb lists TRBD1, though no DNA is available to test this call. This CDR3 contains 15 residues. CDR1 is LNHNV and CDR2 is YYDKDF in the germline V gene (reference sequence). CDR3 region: CATRRPGPGHNEQFF.

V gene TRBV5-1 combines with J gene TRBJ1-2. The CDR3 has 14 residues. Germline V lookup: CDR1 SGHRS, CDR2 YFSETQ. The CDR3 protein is CASSLEGRNGGYTF.

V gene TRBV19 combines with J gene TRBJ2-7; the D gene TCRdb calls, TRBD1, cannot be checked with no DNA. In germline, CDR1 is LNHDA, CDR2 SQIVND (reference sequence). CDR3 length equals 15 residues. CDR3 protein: CASSTWRGRVHEQYF.

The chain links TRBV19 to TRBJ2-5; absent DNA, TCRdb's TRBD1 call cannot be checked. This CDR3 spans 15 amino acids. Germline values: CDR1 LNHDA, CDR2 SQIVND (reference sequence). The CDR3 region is CASGRDSIPGETQYF.

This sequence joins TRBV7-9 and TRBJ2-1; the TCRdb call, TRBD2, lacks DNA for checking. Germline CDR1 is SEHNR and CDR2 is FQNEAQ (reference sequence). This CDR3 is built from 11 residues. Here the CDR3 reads CASSLGTRGAF. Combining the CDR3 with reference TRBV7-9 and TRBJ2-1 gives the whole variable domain DTGVSQNPRHKITKRGQNVTFRCDPISEHNRLYWYRQTLGQGPEFLTYFQNEAQLEKSRLLSDRFSAERPKGSFSTLEIQRTEQGDSAMYLCASSLGTRGAFGPGTRLTVL.

This CDR3 reads CASRNRGTTYNEQFF. This chain uses TRBV6-2 or TRBV6-3 with TRBJ2-1; TCRdb calls TRBD1, which cannot be checked without DNA. The germline V gene has CDR1 MNHEY and CDR2 SVGEGT. The CDR3 length is 15 residues.

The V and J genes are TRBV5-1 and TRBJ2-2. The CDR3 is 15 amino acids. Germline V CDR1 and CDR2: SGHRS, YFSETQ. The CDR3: CASSGKNSNTGELFF.

CDR3 sequence reads: CASGGRSSSTDTQYF. V usage is TRBV4-2 and J usage is TRBJ2-3; the TRBD1 assignment by TCRdb is unverifiable without DNA. CDR1 and CDR2 from the germline V gene are LGHNA and YNFKEQ. The CDR3 consists of 15 residues.

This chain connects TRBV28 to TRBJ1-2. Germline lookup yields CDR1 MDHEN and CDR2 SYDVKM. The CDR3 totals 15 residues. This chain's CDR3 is CASSLHQGGWNGYTF.

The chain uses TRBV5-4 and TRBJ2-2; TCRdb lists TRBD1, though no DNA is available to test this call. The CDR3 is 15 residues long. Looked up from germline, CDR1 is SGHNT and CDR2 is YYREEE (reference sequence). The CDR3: CASSLDPDWTGELFF.

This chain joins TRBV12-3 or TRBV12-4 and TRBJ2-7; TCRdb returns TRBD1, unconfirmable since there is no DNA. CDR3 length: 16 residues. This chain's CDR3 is CASSLAGTGGMGEQYF.

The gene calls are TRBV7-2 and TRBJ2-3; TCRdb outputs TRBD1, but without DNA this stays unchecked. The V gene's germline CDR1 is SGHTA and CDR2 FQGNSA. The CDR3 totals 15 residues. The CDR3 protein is CASSLTDRAPDTQYF.

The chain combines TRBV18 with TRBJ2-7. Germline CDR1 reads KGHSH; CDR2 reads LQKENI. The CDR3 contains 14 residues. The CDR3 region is CASSPLDSSYEQYF.

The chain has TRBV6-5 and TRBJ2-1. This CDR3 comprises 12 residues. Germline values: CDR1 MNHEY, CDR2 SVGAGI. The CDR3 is CASSNTDNEQFF.